The source of this T cell receptor (beta chain) is a study of cytomegalovirus exposure and HLA in healthy donors. For the study at large: Prior work identified 120 million or so unique TCR beta sequences in 150 million to 200 million T cells.

This PCR relied on a set of 60 Vbeta primers and 13 Jbeta primers. Clones were sequenced by immunoSEQ multiplex PCR, and TCRdb holds only the in-frame ones, with some missing. The data show more than 95,000 clones, over 70% seen once. Findings and caveats of the study: A few CMV-associated chains were confirmed in vitro to be specific for CMV antigens.

In the case of this clone: No antigen is known for it. The sample contains more than one DNA sequence encoding this CDR3.

Per germline, CDR1 MNHNS and CDR2 SASEGT. The CDR3 is made up of 15 amino acids. The trim removed 4 bases at V and 3 bases at J, leaving 5 bases unmatched. The rearrangement uses TRBV6-1 and TRBJ1-4, with 7 bases identical to TRBD1. The clonotype originates from a female donor in good health and CMV-seronegative. Sequencing was done on a sample of PBMCs. CDR3 sequence: CASSGQGWANEKLFF. CDR3 coding DNA: TGTGCCAGCAGTGGACAGGGTTGGGCTAATGAAAAACTGTTTTTT.